The rows below give T cell receptor beta chains drawn from one sample of a study of shared clonotypes between healthy human individuals. The repertoire was sequenced with immunoSEQ multiplex PCR; TCRdb's copy has only in-frame clones and lacks some. Of more than 2,000,000 clones listed, approximately 95% are singletons. The material sequenced was naive CD4+ T cells from PBMCs. These receptors all stem from a man aged 18 to 30 in good health. Some clones in this sample may be carry-over from other donors' samples. Both conserved end residues are part of each CDR3. The order of the fields is J gene, clone size, D gene, V gene, CDR3 protein, CDR3 DNA. A D gene is named only where the DNA matches it firmly. Clone sizes are given selectively: once, few, many, or a class where the clone is expanded.

TRBJ1-2	-	TRBD1	TRBV28	CASSPQGALGYGYTF	TGTGCCAGCAGCCCACAGGGGGCCTTAGGCTATGGCTACACCTTC
TRBJ2-1	once	-	TRBV28	CASRSGRGLYNEQFF	TGTGCCAGCAGATCAGGCAGGGGCCTCTACAATGAGCAGTTCTTC
TRBJ2-7	-	-	TRBV28	CASSLPQQGREQYF	TGTGCCAGCAGTTTACCCCAACAAGGGCGAGAGCAGTACTTC
TRBJ1-1	-	-	TRBV4-3	CASSSRRGGRINLMNTEAFF	TGCGCCAGCAGCTCCAGGAGAGGGGGTCGGATTAACTTAATGAACACTGAAGCTTTCTTT
TRBJ1-2	-	-	TRBV21-1	CASSKRPGGACNYGYTF	TGTGCCAGCAGCAAACGGCCAGGGGGCGCCTGCAACTATGGCTACACCTTC
TRBJ1-1	-	-	TRBV5-1	CASSLELGNTEAFF	TGCGCCAGCAGCTTGGAGTTGGGGAACACTGAAGCTTTCTTT
TRBJ2-1	-	TRBD1	TRBV6-4	CASSLSGTVNEQFF	TGTGCCAGCAGCCTTTCCGGGACAGTAAATGAGCAGTTCTTC
TRBJ1-3	-	-	TRBV7-9	CASSLGSTSGNTIYF	TGTGCCAGCAGCTTGGGCAGTACCTCTGGAAACACCATATATTTT
TRBJ2-7	-	TRBD2	TRBV25-1	CASRGTSPYEQYF	TGTGCCAGCAGGGGGACTAGCCCCTACGAGCAGTACTTC
TRBJ1-6	-	-	TRBV29-1	CSVLDRSFLHF	TGCAGCGTTCTCGACAGGTCCTTCCTCCACTTT